This T cell receptor (beta chain) was captured in a study of beta chain features in type 1 diabetes. CD45RO/CCR7/CD25/CD127/CD95/CD27 separated CD4+ naive, central memory, regulatory and stem cell-like memory cells by sorting. Germline-derived CDR1 and CDR2 are SEHNR and FQNEAQ (reference sequence). V was shortened by 3 bases and J by 3 bases, with 12 bases between the two germline ends. The CDR3 contains 15 residues. Remarks on this clone: The antigen is unknown.

Investigators reverse transcribed all isolated RNA, so they sequenced expressed TCRB transcripts. Measured with immunoSEQ multiplex PCR; TCRdb has only the in-frame clones, and not every one. Of 630,000 or so clones listed, over 11% are singletons. Study outcomes and limitations: There was a moderate but significant shortening of TCRB CDR3s in all four CD4+ subsets of Type 1 diabetes patients. PCR might pick shorter templates more often, in the same way for patients and controls. There was no resolution here of whether HLA type influences TCRB rearrangement.

The chain couples TRBV7-9 to TRBJ1-5, with D maybe TRBD1 (6 bases). This clonotype was obtained from a man aged 18 to 29 with type 1 diabetes. Sequencing was done on a sample of naive CD4+ T cells from blood. CDR3 amino acids: CASSLGDTDNQPQHF. DNA of the CDR3: TGTGCCAGCAGCTTGGGGGACACTGACAATCAGCCCCAGCATTTT.